The clone carrying this TCR beta chain was detected a few times. The CDR3 extends over 11 amino acids. Trimming took off 6 bases at V and 4 bases at J, with 6 bases between the two ends. CDR1 SGHDT and CDR2 YYEEEE come from the germline V gene. Survey-level immunoSEQ v3.0 assays were run. Sequencing was directed toward 40,000-50,000 T-cell genomes in each sample. TCRdb's table, derived via immunoSEQ multiplex PCR, lists solely in-frame clones and lacks some. The table has 20,000 to 25,000 clones, around 76% seen once. These data originate in a study of long-term antiretroviral therapy in people with HIV. Per donor, at least one pre-ART and at least two post-ART PBMC samples were obtained.

The receptor was derived from a woman aged 40 to 50 with HIV. The rearrangement links TRBV5-6 to TRBJ2-3; D remains ambiguous. The source was unsorted PBMCs, collected less than 1.8 years before starting antiretroviral therapy. CDR3: CASTSSDTQYF. Here the CDR3 DNA reads TGTGCCAGCACAAGCTCAGATACGCAGTATTTT.